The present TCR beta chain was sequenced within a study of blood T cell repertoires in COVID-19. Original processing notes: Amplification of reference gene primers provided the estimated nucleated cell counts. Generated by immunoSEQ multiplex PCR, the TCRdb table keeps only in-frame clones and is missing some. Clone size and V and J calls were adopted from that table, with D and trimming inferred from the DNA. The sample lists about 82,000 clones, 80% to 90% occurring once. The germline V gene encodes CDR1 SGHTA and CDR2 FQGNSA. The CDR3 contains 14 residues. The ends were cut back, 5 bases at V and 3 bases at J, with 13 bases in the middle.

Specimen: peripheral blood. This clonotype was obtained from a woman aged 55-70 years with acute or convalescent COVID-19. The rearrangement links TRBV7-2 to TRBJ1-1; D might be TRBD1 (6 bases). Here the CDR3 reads CASSQQGRHTEAFF. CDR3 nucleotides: TGTGCCAGCAGCCAACAGGGTCGGCACACTGAAGCTTTCTTT.